The subject of this entry is one TCR beta chain. The data are from a study of blood T cell repertoires in COVID-19. Study summary: From T cells, B-cell-depleted T cells, or PBMCs came the material, which was cDNA or gDNA.

The V gene lost 3 bases and the J gene lost 4 bases, with 3 bases spanning the gap. The V gene's germline CDR1 is SGHAT and CDR2 FQNNGV. The CDR3 covers 12 residues. Authors' data handling: Reference gene primer amplification yielded estimated nucleated cell counts. Libraries were prepared by immunoSEQ multiplex PCR; TCRdb keeps only in-frame clonotypes and omits some of them. V, J and clone size reflect that table, while D and trimming were determined from the DNA. The sample holds about 97,000 clones; approximately 87% are singletons and the top ten take roughly 14%. Material for sequencing was peripheral blood. The rearrangement uses TRBV11-2 and TRBJ2-2; no firm D call. This clonotype was obtained from a human donor in a cohort sampled during active COVID-19. CDR3 in DNA: TGTGCCAGCAGCTTCTTCACCGGGGAGCTGTTTTTT. Residues: CASSFFTGELFF.